The TCR beta chain described here comes from a study of cytomegalovirus exposure and HLA in healthy donors (dated by TCRdb to about 2017). Concerning the study at large: An earlier analysis of roughly 570 of the donors reported 276 Gb of sequence data and some 110 million unique TCR beta sequences obtained from around 170 million T cells. A later genetic analysis took genome-wide SNP genotypes for 398 of the 666 donors and used that subset as a discovery cohort. The study combined high-throughput TCR immunosequencing, statistical association of individual TCRs with disease status, and machine learning to predict cytomegalovirus infection status. Alongside the repertoire data, information on donor age, sex, ethnicity and CMV serostatus was compiled. The genetic ancestry cluster associated with self-reported Caucasian donors included over 80% of the roughly 410 genotyped donors. All discovery cohort repertoires had been generated using a single sequencing platform. Among some 400 genotyped donors of the cohort, an average of approximately 250,000 unique TCR beta nucleotide sequences were sequenced per donor, around 18% of them non-productive. A later analysis re-analyzed previously published TCR beta repertoires from roughly 690 donors and added high-resolution HLA genotyping to study TCR occurrence patterns. The study aimed to test whether signatures of past pathogen exposure could be identified by cataloging public T cell receptors. HLA typing included class I and class II loci at four-digit resolution. The later analysis used no new phenotypic data to find candidate immune exposures, relying instead on TCR beta sequences and their occurrence across donors. An earlier analysis of nearly 600 of the donors applied high-throughput TCR beta sequencing to assess whether each TCR beta V gene segment acted as functional or pseudogenic. A separate validation cohort of 90 to 150 different subjects was used in addition to the approximately 670-subject first cohort. The study profiled the T cell repertoires of about 720 subjects by immunosequencing and related them to cytomegalovirus serostatus. An early release covering some 640 HLA-typed donors comprised approximately 290 gigabases of sequencing data and tens of millions of unique TCR sequences. Typing coverage differed by locus: A, B, C, DRB1 and DQB1 were typed in about 629-640 donors, DQA1 in 522, DPA1 in around 580, and DPB1 in approximately 450. Roughly five DR-DQ haplotypes were handled as single units for association and clustering, since linkage in the cohort was strong.

Comments on this clone: Its antigen has not been determined. No quality values exist for individual bases; no much larger clone is one base distant.

In total, roughly 670 healthy bone marrow donors made up the cohort. Cohort members were all nominally healthy when sampled, although unrecorded immune exposures were likely present. The donor tested CMV seronegative, placing the donor among the 352 seronegative members of the cohort. A peripheral blood sample was collected from each donor, and TCR beta sequencing was performed on peripheral blood mononuclear cells. The Qiagen DNeasy Blood Extraction Kit was used to extract genomic DNA from the blood cell samples. To prepare the library, the immunoSEQ multiplex PCR assay was applied. For the multiplex PCR, a mixture combining 60 forward primers for TCR Vbeta segments and 13 reverse primers for TCR Jbeta segments was used. The CDR3 region of rearranged TCR beta genes was amplified from genomic DNA by a multiplex PCR assay. On the Illumina HiSeq System, the amplified TCR beta libraries were sequenced as 87-base-pair reads. On the authors' methods: Across the roughly 670 repertoires, a later analysis counted 80 million or so unique TCR beta chains, around 11 million of which were shared by at least two donors. Raw reads were error-corrected and collapsed into unique sequences by a nearest-neighbor algorithm in which closely related sequences were merged to remove PCR and sequencing errors. To assign V, D and J gene segments, CDR3 sequences were aligned to IMGT reference sequences. For a sequence to be retained, a match of at least six nucleotides to both a V gene segment and a J gene segment was required. A rearrangement was called productive if the CDR3 had no stop codons and remained in frame with V and J, and every other rearrangement was called non-productive. Following IMGT convention, CDR3 was defined as the stretch from the second conserved V-encoded cysteine up to the conserved J-encoded phenylalanine. Sequences without an unambiguous match to a single V gene segment were excluded from the earlier analysis of over 500 of the donors. An earlier analysis of a few hundred of the donors classified V segments as functional when productive rearrangements were above 56.7% and as segregating when the standard deviation between donors was above 5%. A statistical classification framework was built to diagnose cytomegalovirus status from the catalog of TCR beta chain sequences. In a later analysis, V and J genes were assigned by comparing TCR nucleotide sequences against IMGT/GENE-DB human TR gene sequences. Using the TCRdist pipeline, a later analysis assigned CDR3 sequences along with most-parsimonious VDJ recombination scenarios. A later analysis defined each TCR beta chain by its CDR3 amino acid sequence plus V-gene family, and excluded reads lacking a unique V-gene family. In a later analysis, some 600 highly shared, low-generation-probability nucleotide sequences were removed to address suspected cross-contamination and a sequencing artifact. In a later analysis, a clonal expansion index for each public chain was calculated from normalized within-repertoire ranks of inferred template counts. Generation probabilities in a later analysis came from a VDJ recombination model fitted to out-of-frame rearrangements, and those results were checked against IGoR. A later analysis scored TCR-TCR, TCR-HLA and TCR-CMV co-occurrence with hypergeometric tests, applying a repertoire-size bias correction to TCR pairs. To estimate false discovery rates, a later analysis permuted the HLA or CMV assignments 20 times. In a later analysis, co-occurring TCRs were grouped using DBSCAN, and TCRdist sequence similarity was added for clustering within HLA-allele-positive subsets. Repertoires with fewer than 30,000 or more than 120,000 public chains were left out of co-occurrence clustering, as were five repertoires with anomalous nucleotide sharing. TCRdb mirrors the immuneACCESS table, restricted to in-frame sequences. Some clones are absent from its copies; in checked studies, under half trace to an unresolved V gene, and the reason for the others is unknown. From that table come the V and J calls and clone size; the DNA was used to work out D and trimming. The sample profile shows 55,000 to 70,000 clones; 70% to 75% of them were found once. The top ten constitute less than 7% of the sample.

Taken from cysteine to phenylalanine, the CDR3 has 14 residues. Just CDR3 DNA is preserved here, 42 bases in frame from base 1. V is shortened by 6 bases, J by 3 bases, and the region joining them spans 12 bases. CDR1 and CDR2 are drawn from the germline V gene: KGHSH, LQKENI. Study-level results and caveats: A later genetic analysis associated a missense DCLRE1C variant with V-gene and J-gene trimming of TCR beta chains, and an independent cohort replicated the association. Because HLA typing was missing for some donors at each locus, association tests included only the typed subset. A later analysis found that TCR association rates varied across HLA loci, with DRB1 alleles showing the most associated TCRs and HLA-C alleles the fewest. Because counts were too low, about 15 rarely observed V segments, including chromosome 9 orphons, were left out of the earlier analysis of approximately 500 of the donors. In the study, approximately 150 TCR beta chains were listed as associated with cytomegalovirus. In this cohort, only TCR beta chains were sequenced, and detectable features were limited by the absence of alpha or paired-chain data. The sequencing pipeline was judged likely to have produced a cluster of highly shared sequence variants as a technical artifact. A later analysis reported that several top co-occurrence clusters appeared linked to parvovirus B19, influenza, CMV and Epstein-Barr virus. A later analysis found that HLA-associated TCR beta chains were more clonally expanded and had lower generation probabilities than equally common non-associated chains. When HLA alleles, especially DR and DQ, strongly co-occurred, attributing TCR associations to individual alleles was difficult. A further reported finding was that TCR beta sequences accurately predicted the HLA-A and HLA-B alleles for most subjects in the first cohort. Cytomegalovirus status was reported to be diagnosed by the classifier with high specificity and sensitivity in both the original and validation cohorts. The authors suggested that the approach could potentially be generalized to other disease states and immunological phenotypes. According to a later analysis, most CMV-associated TCR beta chains appeared to be HLA-restricted, and the HLA associations seemed to be driven largely by CMV exposure. At a false discovery rate of 0.05, a later analysis linked 16,951 TCR beta sequences to specific HLA alleles. Across donors, most TCR sequences were observed very rarely, whereas some public TCRs were present in many individuals. Some IMGT-functional V segments, including TRBV6-2 and TRBV6-3, could not be distinguished by the 87-base-pair reads and were therefore excluded. Presence/absence analyses assumed roughly uniform sequencing depth across donors, an assumption that may not hold. CMV serostatus was the only immune exposure information available for the cohort. In vitro tests confirmed that a few of the cytomegalovirus-associated TCR beta chains recognize cytomegalovirus antigens. Compared with the roughly 670-donor mean, donors in an Asian-associated ancestry cluster had fewer N-insertions in productive TCRs, according to a later genetic analysis. An earlier analysis of approximately 600 of the donors showed that most TCR beta V segments appeared in productive rearrangements either about 90% or about 30% of the time, which broadly matched IMGT annotations. Correlated functional status among segregating V segments might reflect linkage disequilibrium, but an unknown experimental factor could not be ruled out.

The chain was built from TRBV18 and TRBJ2-1, with no D gene named confidently. The sequence was collected from a woman aged 30 to 39 in good health and CMV-seronegative. Specimen: PBMCs. The DNA sequence is TGTGCCAGCTCTCCCTCCATAGACTACAATGAGCAGTTCTTC. The resulting protein is CASSPSIDYNEQFF.